These 20 T cell receptor beta chains share one sample of origin, sequenced in a study of T-cell memory formation after mild COVID-19 (dated by TCRdb to the early 2020s). Library generation was performed with 5' RACE. TCRdb records Illumina NovaSeq 6000 as the sequencer. The public sequencing data were trimmed at Q25 with fastp and processed into clonotypes with MiXCR by TCRdb, which kept only in-frame beta chains. CDR3 protein duplicates are merged, each entry listing the most common genes and DNA. Recorded for this sample are fewer than 60,000 distinct CDR3 sequences; 12% of them occurred a single time. Approximately 23% of the sample rests with the top ten. The sample comprised PBMCs or a T cell subset sorted from them (not recorded which). Source of these receptors: a man between 18 and 29 years old who had mild COVID-19 (a few samples of this study predate the infection). The sample titles of this study are shuffled in the database, so cell type and time point are left out; the donor was told from shared clones.

The chain couples TRBV3-1 to TRBJ2-5, with 10 bases that match TRBD2. The J segment lost 5 bases and the V segment lost 1 base, leaving 7 bases of the junction unmatched. The germline CDR1 and CDR2 sequences are LGHDT and YNNKEL (reference sequence). This CDR3 region has 16 residues. The CDR3 sequence: CASSQGERGGDETQYF. In nucleotides, the CDR3 is TGTGCCAGCAGCCAAGGAGAGCGGGGGGGCGATGAGACCCAGTACTTC.

The table lists this clonotype with a few counts. This chain links TRBV6-6 with TRBJ2-3; D gene ambiguous. The CDR3 runs 15 residues. V shed 0 bases and J shed 6 bases, with 13 bases lying between them. Germline V lookup: CDR1 MNHNY, CDR2 SVGAGI (reference sequence). CDR3 nucleotide sequence: TGTGCCAGCAGTTACTCAGGATCCAGACTGGATACGCAGTATTTT. Encoded protein: CASSYSGSRLDTQYF.

This clonotype occurred a few times. V is TRBV7-9 and J is TRBJ2-7; tentatively, D is TRBD2 (5 bases). CDR3 length equals 13 residues. In germline, CDR1 is SEHNR, CDR2 FQNEAQ (reference sequence). The V end was cut by 6 bases, the J end by 4 bases, with 13 bases between. In DNA, the CDR3 is TGTGCCAGCAGTTATTCAACGGGATACGAGCAGTACGTC. Translating it yields CASSYSTGYEQYV.

This clonotype has just a few counts. This chain uses TRBV4-3 with TRBJ2-3; D remains unclear. The germline CDR1 and CDR2 sequences are LGHNA and YSLEER. The V end was cut by 0 bases, the J end by 4 bases, with 8 bases between. The CDR3 length is 14 residues. This CDR3 reads CASSQDKRPDTQYF. CDR3 bases: TGCGCCAGCAGCCAAGATAAGAGGCCAGATACGCAGTATTTT.

This clonotype was counted a few times. J is TRBJ1-1 and V is TRBV16; D is unresolved. The CDR3 loop spans 12 amino acids. Germline assignment: CDR1 KGHSY and CDR2 FQNENV. With 4 bases removed from V and 3 bases from J, the gap between germline ends came to 6 bases. The CDR3 loop is CASSLTYTEAFF. CDR3 nucleotide sequence: TGTGCCAGCAGCCTCACATACACTGAAGCTTTCTTT.

The chain recombines TRBV9 with TRBJ2-3; D possibly corresponds to TRBD1 (5 bases). Germline V CDR1 and CDR2: SGDLS, YYNGEE. This CDR3 is built from 15 residues. Trimming removed 3 bases from V and 0 bases from J, with 11 bases in between. The CDR3: CASSADTLSTDTQYF. In DNA form, the CDR3 reads TGTGCCAGCAGCGCGGACACCCTTAGCACAGATACGCAGTATTTT.

This clonotype was observed a handful of times. The V call is TRBV5-1, the J call TRBJ2-7; D remains ambiguous. CDR3 length: 12 amino acids. V was trimmed by 6 bases and J by 2 bases, leaving 9 bases between them. Germline CDR1 is SGHRS and CDR2 is YFSETQ. The CDR3 DNA sequence: TGCGCCAGCACAGAGGTAGCCTACGAGCAGTACGTC. Translating it yields CASTEVAYEQYV.

This chain uses TRBV10-2 with TRBJ1-1, with TRBD1 identical over 9 bases. Germline loops: CDR1 WSHSY, CDR2 SAAADI. Unmatched junction bases numbered 6, after V lost 11 bases and J lost 2 bases. The CDR3 has 13 residues. The chain's CDR3 is CAGNRGPNTEAFF. The CDR3 coding sequence is TGCGCCGGTAACAGGGGGCCCAACACTGAAGCTTTCTTT.

This clonotype was picked up many times. This sequence joins TRBV7-9 and TRBJ2-7, with a possible D match to TRBD2 (6 bases). Germline V gene data show CDR1 as SEHNR and CDR2 as FQNEAQ (reference sequence). Trimming left V 3 bases short and J 3 bases short, with 9 bases between. The CDR3 length is 13 residues. CDR3 in amino acids: CASSLEGIYEQYV. CDR3 sequence (DNA): TGTGCCAGCAGCTTGGAGGGAATCTACGAGCAGTACGTC.

In its sample, this clonotype was seen many times. V is TRBV7-9 and J is TRBJ2-7; 7 positions match TRBD1. Germline CDR1 is SEHNR and CDR2 is FQNEAQ (reference sequence). The CDR3 contains 15 residues. J was trimmed by 2 bases and V by 4 bases; bases with no gene match: 8. In DNA form, the CDR3 reads TGTGCCAGCAGCTCCCTTGACAGGGCGACCTACGAGCAGTACTTC. It translates to CASSSLDRATYEQYF. Looking up the rest from reference TRBV7-9 and TRBJ2-7 gives the full variable domain: DTGVSQNPRHKITKRGQNVTFRCDPISEHNRLYWYRQTLGQGPEFLTYFQNEAQLEKSRLLSDRFSAERPKGSFSTLEIQRTEQGDSAMYLCASSSLDRATYEQYFGPGTRLTVT.

The genes are TRBV5-1 and TRBJ1-2, with D maybe TRBD1 (5 bases). Germline V gene sequence: CDR1 SGHRS, CDR2 YFSETQ. The CDR3 is made up of 14 amino acids. Trimming took off 4 bases at V and 6 bases at J, with 16 bases between the two ends. The CDR3 here is CASSPQAGIHGYTF. The CDR3 bases are TGCGCCAGCAGCCCACAGGCAGGCATACATGGCTACACCTTC.

The chain links TRBV12-3 or TRBV12-4 to TRBJ1-1, with a possible D match to TRBD1 (5 bases). The CDR3 contains 11 residues. Trimming pared 9 bases from V and 8 bases from J, leaving 13 bases between. CDR3 residues: CASFSGIEAFF. The CDR3 DNA reads as TGTGCCAGTTTTTCAGGGATCGAAGCTTTCTTT.

The chain couples TRBV7-2 to TRBJ1-2; no reliable D call. The V and J ends lost 4 bases and 3 bases respectively, with 12 bases between them. The CDR3 is 14 residues long. Germline V gene sequence: CDR1 SGHTA, CDR2 FQGNSA. The CDR3 is CASSSTVPYYGYTF. As DNA, the CDR3 is TGTGCCAGCAGCTCGACTGTTCCCTACTATGGCTACACCTTC.

This clonotype appeared many times. V usage is TRBV7-9 and J usage is TRBJ2-5; D not resolved. CDR1 SEHNR and CDR2 FQNEAQ come from the germline V gene (reference sequence). With 0 bases removed from V and 5 bases from J, the gap between germline ends came to 7 bases. This CDR3 contains 13 residues. The CDR3 DNA is TGTGCCAGCAGCTTAGCGAATCTGGAGACCCAGTACTTC. Translated: CASSLANLETQYF. Full variable domain (remainder filled in from reference TRBV7-9 and TRBJ2-5): DTGVSQNPRHKITKRGQNVTFRCDPISEHNRLYWYRQTLGQGPEFLTYFQNEAQLEKSRLLSDRFSAERPKGSFSTLEIQRTEQGDSAMYLCASSLANLETQYFGPGTRLLVL.

The V call is TRBV5-6, the J call TRBJ2-7; 7 bases agree with TRBD2. Germline V lookup: CDR1 SGHDT, CDR2 YYEEEE. The CDR3 has 12 amino acids. With 4 bases clipped from V and 5 bases from J, the junction kept 3 bases outside the gene matches. The CDR3 loop reads CASSPGGDEQYF. The DNA of the CDR3 is TGTGCCAGCAGCCCGGGGGGAGACGAGCAGTACTTC.

This clonotype was seen many times. V and J are TRBV6-4 and TRBJ2-7; D is possibly TRBD2 (5 bases). V was shortened by 6 bases and J by 7 bases, with 31 bases between the two germline ends. CDR1 MRHNA and CDR2 SNTAGT come from the germline V gene. This CDR3 is built from 18 residues. The CDR3 is CASSANNSEARGRGEQYV. The DNA of the CDR3 is TGTGCCAGCAGCGCAAATAATAGCGAGGCGAGAGGAAGAGGGGAGCAGTACGTC.

This clonotype was counted a single time. Relative to the germline gene, one junction end is altered; a read error may explain this. This chain connects TRBV5-1 to TRBJ1-1; weak D call: TRBD1 (6 bases). Germline lookup yields CDR1 SGHRS and CDR2 YFSETQ. The CDR3 extends over 15 amino acids. The DNA of the CDR3 is TGCGACAGCAGCTTGTTGACAGGAGAGAACACTGAAGCTTTCTTT. Protein sequence: CDSSLLTGENTEAFF.

This clonotype showed up many times. The chain joins TRBV7-6 to TRBJ2-5, with 7 bases that match TRBD1. Germline loops: CDR1 SGHVS, CDR2 FNYEAQ. The V gene end was trimmed by 7 bases and the J gene end by 2 bases; junction bases not matched to a gene: 7. This CDR3 region has 14 residues. CDR3 residues: CASTWGQLQETQYF. CDR3 nucleotide sequence: TGTGCCAGCACCTGGGGACAGCTACAAGAGACCCAGTACTTC.

This clonotype was picked up a small number of times. The V call is TRBV7-2, the J call TRBJ1-1; D call uncertain. Trimming shortened V by 1 base and J by 3 bases, and 6 bases separated the two germline ends. Germline V lookup: CDR1 SGHTA, CDR2 FQGNSA. The CDR3 runs to 13 residues. The CDR3 DNA is TGTGCCAGCAGCTTAGTTTTGGACACTGAAGCTTTCTTT. Translation gives CASSLVLDTEAFF.

The genes are TRBV19 and TRBJ2-1; TRBD1 matches 7 bases. The germline gives CDR1 LNHDA, CDR2 SQIVND (reference sequence). V trimming: 4 bases; J trimming: 7 bases; junction bases outside the gene matches: 10. This CDR3 has 15 residues. This CDR3 reads CASSTTGTDFNEQFF. In DNA, the CDR3 is TGTGCCAGTAGTACGACCGGGACAGACTTTAATGAGCAGTTCTTC.